This T cell receptor beta chain was documented in a study of Tregs in tolerant kidney transplant recipients. Across the study: After B cell culture, CD4+CD8-CD25+CD127- and CD4+CD8-4-1BB+CD40L- cells were sorted.

Germline V lookup: CDR1 SGDLS, CDR2 YYNGEE. V gave up 3 bases and J gave up 6 bases; unmatched junction bases: 8. The CDR3 contains 15 residues. Concerning this clone itself: The antigen remains unidentified.

The method was immunoSEQ multiplex PCR; TCRdb's version includes in-frame clones alone and lacks a portion of them. Here the sample spans roughly 10,000 clones, around 91% being singletons. Findings and limits, study-wide: For some patients, primers changed over time, blocking nucleotide-level comparison. Few patients were studied, so findings need validation in larger groups.

The chain has TRBV9 and TRBJ2-1; 8 bases map to TRBD1. This specimen was Tregs from blood cultured with allogeneic cells, taken before the transplant. The clonotype comes from a human patient who received a combined kidney and bone marrow transplant. CDR3 sequence reads: CASSAGDRLPNEQFF. CDR3 coding DNA: TGTGCCAGCAGCGCCGGGGACAGGCTCCCCAATGAGCAGTTCTTC.